One sample yielded the 2 T cell receptor beta chains listed below, sequenced in a study of response to subunit inactivated influenza vaccine. TCRdb reprocessed the RT-PCR reads with MiXCR, giving one entry per CDR3 protein. The sample has roughly 500,000 distinct CDR3 sequences, under 30% seen once. The sample also formed part of further work on T cells expressing NK-cell markers. That paper adds: TCR beta cDNA was made by 5'RACE template switching with UMIs.

Here the sequenced sample was CD4+ T cells sorted from PBMCs, taken about 13 days after vaccination. The receptors stem from a man over 45 who received an inactivated influenza vaccine.

This clonotype was counted a few times. The V call is TRBV9, the J call TRBJ2-3, with a weak D call TRBD2 (5 bases). V gave up 4 bases and J gave up 0 bases, with 12 bases separating them. The germline V gene encodes CDR1 SGDLS and CDR2 YYNGEE. The CDR3 runs 15 residues. DNA for the CDR3: TGTGCCAGCAGCCCGACGCAGCGGAGCACAGATACGCAGTATTTT. Its translation is CASSPTQRSTDTQYF.

This sequence joins TRBV6-5 and TRBJ2-6; D is ambiguous. Germline-derived CDR1 and CDR2 are MNHEY and SVGAGI. V was pared by 0 bases and J by 0 bases, with 6 bases between. This CDR3 has 16 residues. The CDR3: CASSYSSGSGANVLTF. The CDR3 coding sequence is TGTGCCAGCAGTTACTCTTCGGGCTCTGGGGCCAACGTCCTGACTTTC.